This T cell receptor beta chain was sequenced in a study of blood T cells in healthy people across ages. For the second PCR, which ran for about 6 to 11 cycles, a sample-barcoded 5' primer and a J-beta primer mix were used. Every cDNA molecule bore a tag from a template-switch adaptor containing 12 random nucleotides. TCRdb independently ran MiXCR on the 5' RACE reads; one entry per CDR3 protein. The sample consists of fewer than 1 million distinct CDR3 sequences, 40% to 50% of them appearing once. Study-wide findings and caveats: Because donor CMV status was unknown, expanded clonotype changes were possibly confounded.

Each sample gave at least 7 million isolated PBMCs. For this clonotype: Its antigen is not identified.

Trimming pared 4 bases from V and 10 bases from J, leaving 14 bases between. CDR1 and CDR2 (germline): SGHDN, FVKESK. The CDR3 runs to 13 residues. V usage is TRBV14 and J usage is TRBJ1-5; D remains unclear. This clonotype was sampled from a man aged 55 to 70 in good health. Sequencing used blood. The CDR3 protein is CASSLNAGSPQHF. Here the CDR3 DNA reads TGTGCCAGCAGCCTAAACGCCGGGAGCCCCCAGCATTTT. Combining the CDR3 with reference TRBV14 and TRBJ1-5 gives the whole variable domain EAGVTQFPSHSVIEKGQTVTLRCDPISGHDNLYWYRRVMGKEIKFLLHFVKESKQDESGMPNNRFLAERTGGTYSTLKVQPAELEDSGVYFCASSLNAGSPQHFGDGTRLSIL.